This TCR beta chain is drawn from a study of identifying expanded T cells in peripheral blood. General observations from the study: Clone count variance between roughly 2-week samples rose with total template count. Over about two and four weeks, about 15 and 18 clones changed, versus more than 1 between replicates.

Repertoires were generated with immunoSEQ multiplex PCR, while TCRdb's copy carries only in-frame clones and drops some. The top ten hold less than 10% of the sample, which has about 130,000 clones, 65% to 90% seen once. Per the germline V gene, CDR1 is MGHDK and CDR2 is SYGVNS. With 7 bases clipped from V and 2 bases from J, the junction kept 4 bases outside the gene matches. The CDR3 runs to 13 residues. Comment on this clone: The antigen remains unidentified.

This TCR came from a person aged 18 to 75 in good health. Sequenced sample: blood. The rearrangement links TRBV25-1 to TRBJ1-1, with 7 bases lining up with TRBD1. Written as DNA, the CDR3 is TGTGCCAGCATGGACAGGATAAACACTGAAGCTTTCTTT. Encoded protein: CASMDRINTEAFF.